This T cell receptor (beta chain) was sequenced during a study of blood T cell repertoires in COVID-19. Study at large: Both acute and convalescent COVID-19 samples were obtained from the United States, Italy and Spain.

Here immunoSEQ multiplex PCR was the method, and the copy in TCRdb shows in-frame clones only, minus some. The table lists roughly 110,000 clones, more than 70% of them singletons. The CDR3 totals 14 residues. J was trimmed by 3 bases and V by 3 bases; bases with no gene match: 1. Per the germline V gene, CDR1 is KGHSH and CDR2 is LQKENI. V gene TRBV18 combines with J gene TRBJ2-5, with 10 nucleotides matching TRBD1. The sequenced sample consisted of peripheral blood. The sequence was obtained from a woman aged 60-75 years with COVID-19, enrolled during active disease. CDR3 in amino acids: CASSPGQGEETQYF. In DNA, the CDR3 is TGTGCCAGCTCACCCGGACAGGGGGAAGAGACCCAGTACTTC.